This TCR beta chain was sequenced for a study of shared clonotypes between healthy human individuals. Study background: There were three CD4 naive, three CD4 memory, two CD8 naive and one CD8 memory plates per donor. Regarding the study as a whole: Generation probability values for non-shared clonotypes were lower than those for clonotypes shared by all four donors.

Donors included only healthy HIV-negative adults lacking recent acute infections or vaccinations. Trimming took 6 bases from V and 4 from J; bases not matched to a gene: 4. The CDR3 contains 15 residues. CDR1 and CDR2 (germline): MNHNS, SASEGT. Replicate PCRs for sorted subsets used 200 ng DNA; this equaled 30,000 to 35,000 T cell genomes. Libraries were prepared by immunoSEQ multiplex PCR; TCRdb keeps only in-frame clonotypes and omits some of them. The table lists under 1,100,000 clones, 60% to 80% of them singletons. There are a few counts of this clone. The antigen is unknown. The V call is TRBV6-1, the J call TRBJ2-5; TRBD2 aligns across 14 bases. Input material: memory CD4+ T cells sorted from blood. Specified subset: CD45RA-negative fraction. This receptor was obtained from a man younger than 30 in good health. CDR3 bases: TGTGCCAGCAGAAATGGACTAGCGGGGGGAGAGACCCAGTACTTC. The encoded protein is CASRNGLAGGETQYF.